The 30 T cell receptor beta chains below all came from one sample that was sequenced in a study of T cell responses to AZD1222 COVID-19 vaccine. Assay used: immunoSEQ multiplex PCR; TCRdb lists only in-frame clones, some missing. The table lists around 160,000 clones, approximately 85% of them singletons, with around 4.3% in the top ten. The starting material was peripheral blood, obtained on day 0 of MenACWY control vaccination. These receptors all stem from an adult in good health.

The gene calls are TRBV29-1 and TRBJ2-7; D is possibly TRBD1 (5 bases). CDR3 length: 11 residues. Trimming left V 8 bases short and J 7 bases short, with 15 bases between. Germline V gene lookup returns CDR1 SQVTM and CDR2 ANQGSEA. DNA of the CDR3: TGCAGCACCAATTCCGCAGGGGAGCAGTACTTC. It yields the protein CSTNSAGEQYF.

The chain joins TRBV2 to TRBJ2-5; possible D gene TRBD1, 5 bases. Germline CDR1 and CDR2: SNHLY and FYNNEI. The germline V and J ends were trimmed by 6 bases and 3 bases, with 11 bases remaining between them. This CDR3 has 13 amino acids. The CDR3 loop reads CASRAGWEETQYF. CDR3 DNA: TGTGCCAGCAGAGCAGGGTGGGAAGAGACCCAGTACTTC. Full variable domain (rest looked up from reference TRBV2 and TRBJ2-5): EPEVTQTPSHQVTQMGQEVILRCVPISNHLYFYWYRQILGQKVEFLVSFYNNEISEKSEIFDDQFSVERPDGSNFTLKIRSTKLEDSAMYFCASRAGWEETQYFGPGTRLLVL.

The V gene is TRBV28, the J gene TRBJ1-6; a possible D gene is TRBD1 (5 bases). V shed 8 bases and J shed 10 bases, with 15 bases lying between them. Germline loops: CDR1 MDHEN, CDR2 SYDVKM. This CDR3 has 13 residues. For the CDR3, the DNA is TGTGCCAGCGCAAAGTGGGGGGGATCACCCCTCCACTTT. Translation gives CASAKWGGSPLHF. Looking up the rest from reference TRBV28 and TRBJ1-6 gives the full variable domain: DVKVTQSSRYLVKRTGEKVFLECVQDMDHENMFWYRQDPGLGLRLIYFSYDVKMKEKGDIPEGYSVSREKKERFSLILESASTNQTSMYLCASAKWGGSPLHFGNGTRLTVT.

The genes are TRBV11-3 and TRBJ2-1; 14 nucleotides align to TRBD2. Germline V gives CDR1 SGHNT, CDR2 YENEEA. V dropped 5 bases and J dropped 10; count of bases not matched to a gene: 4. The CDR3 extends over 14 amino acids. The CDR3 DNA reads TGTGCCAGCAGCAAGGGACTAGCGGGGGACGAGCAGTTCTTC. This codes for CASSKGLAGDEQFF.

The rearrangement uses TRBV29-1 and TRBJ2-2; 11 bases fit TRBD2. The CDR3 consists of 17 residues. V was pared by 0 bases and J by 1 base, with 4 bases of the junction left unmatched. Germline CDR1 and CDR2: SQVTM and ANQGSEA. As DNA, the CDR3 is TGCAGCGTTGAAGACAACCTAGCGGGGGGGAACACCGGGGAGCTGTTTTTT. This sequence encodes CSVEDNLAGGNTGELFF.

This clone appeared once. V gene TRBV24-1 combines with J gene TRBJ1-5, with D maybe TRBD1 (6 bases). V was trimmed by 2 bases and J by 0 bases, leaving 13 bases between them. CDR1 and CDR2 (germline): KGHDR, SFDVKD. The CDR3 has 17 residues. CDR3 nucleotide sequence: TGTGCCACCAGTGATTCCCGGACAGTCGATAGCAATCAGCCCCAGCATTTT. It codes for CATSDSRTVDSNQPQHF.

J is TRBJ2-7 and V is TRBV24-1, with D tentatively TRBD2 (5 bases). CDR1 and CDR2 from the germline V gene are KGHDR and SFDVKD. CDR3 size: 17 residues. With 0 bases removed from V and 9 bases from J, the gap between germline ends came to 23 bases. CDR3 coding DNA: TGTGCCACCAGTGATTTGGTCCCCGGCGGGCGCTTAGACGGGCAGTACTTC. It codes for CATSDLVPGGRLDGQYF.

The J gene is TRBJ1-6, the V gene TRBV23-1; 8 bases agree with TRBD1. TRBV23-1 is filed as an ORF, its function uncertain. V shed 9 bases, J shed 8 bases, and the junction held 6 bases outside the gene matches. The CDR3 length is 13 residues. The CDR3 bases are TGCGCCAGAACCGGACAGGGAGATTCACCCCTCCACTTT. Translated: CARTGQGDSPLHF.

The rearrangement joins TRBV5-1 to TRBJ1-1; 8 positions match TRBD1. The germline gives CDR1 SGHRS, CDR2 YFSETQ. J lost 5 bases, V lost 2 bases, and 2 bases had no gene match. The CDR3 sequence is 13 residues long. CDR3 DNA sequence: TGCGCCAGCAGCTTTACAGGGGGGACTGAAGCTTTCTTT. Protein: CASSFTGGTEAFF.

This chain connects TRBV5-1 to TRBJ1-2, with TRBD1 matching 11 bases. J was trimmed by 4 bases and V by 0 bases; bases with no gene match: 2. The CDR3 extends over 15 amino acids. Germline CDR1 reads SGHRS; CDR2 reads YFSETQ. The CDR3 protein is CASSLGDRGTYGYTF. The DNA of the CDR3 is TGCGCCAGCAGCTTGGGGGACAGGGGGACCTATGGCTACACCTTC.

The chain joins TRBV2 to TRBJ1-5; perhaps TRBD1 as D (5 bases). The CDR3 is 14 residues long. Germline V gene data show CDR1 as SNHLY and CDR2 as FYNNEI. Between the trimmed V and J ends, which lost 4 bases and 5 bases, there was a span of 12 bases. The CDR3 loop is CASSGLVGDQPQHF. CDR3 in DNA: TGTGCCAGCAGTGGGCTTGTAGGGGATCAGCCCCAGCATTTT.

The CDR3 bases are TGTGCCACCAGCAGAGATTTCGGGCGGGAAGAAAAACTGTTTTTT. Translated, it gives CATSRDFGREEKLFF. The V gene is TRBV15, the J gene TRBJ1-4; no clear D gene. The germline CDR1 and CDR2 sequences are LNHNV and YYDKDF (reference sequence). The V gene lost 0 bases and the J gene lost 8 bases, with 13 bases spanning the gap. The CDR3 length is 15 residues.

The chain has TRBV15 and TRBJ2-5; D unresolved. CDR1 is LNHNV, CDR2 YYDKDF, per germline (reference sequence). The CDR3 totals 14 residues. Trimming stripped 0 bases from V and 4 bases from J, with 9 bases between. The CDR3 nucleotides are TGTGCCACCAGCAGAGATTCAGGTTCAGAGACCCAGTACTTC. Translated, it gives CATSRDSGSETQYF.

V is TRBV7-8 and J is TRBJ1-2; 8 bases match TRBD1. After removal of 2 bases from V and 4 bases from J, the junction contained 12 bases not matched to a gene. The germline V gene encodes CDR1 SGHVS and CDR2 FQNEAQ. The CDR3 is 17 residues long. In DNA form, the CDR3 reads TGTGCCAGCAGCTTATTGGCCAAATGGACAGGGCCCTATGGCTACACCTTC. Amino acid sequence: CASSLLAKWTGPYGYTF. The variable domain in full, completed from reference TRBV7-8 and TRBJ1-2, reads GAGVSQSPRYKVAKRGQDVALRCDPISGHVSLFWYQQALGQGPEFLTYFQNEAQLDKSGLPSDRFFAERPEGSVSTLKIQRTQQEDSAVYLCASSLLAKWTGPYGYTFGSGTRLTVV.

This chain uses TRBV11-3 with TRBJ2-1; weak D call: TRBD1 (6 bases). V lost 5 bases to trimming and J lost 6 bases, with 11 bases between them. The CDR3 extends over 13 amino acids. The germline CDR1 and CDR2 sequences are SGHNT and YENEEA. The CDR3 loop reads CASSEETGNEQFF. DNA of the CDR3: TGTGCCAGCAGCGAAGAGACAGGCAATGAGCAGTTCTTC.

The chain recombines TRBV7-8 with TRBJ1-5; D not resolved. This CDR3 is built from 15 residues. The germline V and J ends were trimmed by 2 bases and 0 bases, with 8 bases remaining between them. In germline, CDR1 is SGHVS, CDR2 FQNEAQ. The CDR3 is CASSLNSYSNQPQHF. The CDR3 DNA sequence: TGTGCCAGCAGCTTAAATTCTTATAGCAATCAGCCCCAGCATTTT. Together with reference TRBV7-8 and TRBJ1-5, the CDR3 gives the full variable domain: GAGVSQSPRYKVAKRGQDVALRCDPISGHVSLFWYQQALGQGPEFLTYFQNEAQLDKSGLPSDRFFAERPEGSVSTLKIQRTQQEDSAVYLCASSLNSYSNQPQHFGDGTRLSIL.

The chain couples TRBV9 to TRBJ2-7; D uncertain. The CDR3 covers 15 residues. The germline CDR1 and CDR2 sequences are SGDLS and YYNGEE. The V end was cut by 5 bases, the J end by 0 bases, with 15 bases between. CDR3 residues: CASSPGSASSYEQYF. DNA for the CDR3: TGTGCCAGCAGTCCCGGAAGCGCTAGCTCCTACGAGCAGTACTTC.

The chain couples TRBV7-2 to TRBJ2-7; the D call may be TRBD1 or TRBD2 (5 bases each). From germline, CDR1 is SGHTA and CDR2 FQGNSA. Trimming stripped 2 bases from V and 0 bases from J, with 8 bases between. The CDR3 is made up of 14 amino acids. CDR3 bases: TGTGCCAGCAGCTTATGGGGGAACTCCTACGAGCAGTACTTC. Translating it yields CASSLWGNSYEQYF.

V is TRBV29-1 and J is TRBJ1-5; D uncertain. The V gene's germline CDR1 is SQVTM and CDR2 ANQGSEA. The CDR3 is 12 amino acids. Trimming took 6 bases from V and 0 from J, leaving 6 bases between them. The CDR3 bases are TGCAGCGTGCGTAATAGCAATCAGCCCCAGCATTTT. Translating it yields CSVRNSNQPQHF.

This sequence joins TRBV6-5 and TRBJ1-2, with 7 bases aligning to TRBD1. With 6 bases clipped from V and 5 bases from J, the junction kept 6 bases outside the gene matches. Germline V CDR1 and CDR2: MNHEY, SVGAGI. This CDR3 is built from 13 residues. CDR3 nucleotide sequence: TGTGCCAGCAGAAGACAGGGAGGGTATGGCTACACCTTC. Its translation is CASRRQGGYGYTF.

This clone has only a few counts. The CDR3 nucleotides read TGTGCCAGCAGTTTACAGGGGGCCAAAAACATTCAGTACTTC. It is translated as CASSLQGAKNIQYF. This chain links TRBV28 with TRBJ2-4; D may be TRBD1 (6 bases). Germline loops: CDR1 MDHEN, CDR2 SYDVKM. Trimming pared 2 bases from V and 1 base from J, leaving 6 bases between. This CDR3 region has 14 residues.

The V call is TRBV5-8, the J call TRBJ1-5, with D possibly being TRBD1 (6 bases). The CDR3 consists of 14 residues. With 3 bases removed from V and 7 bases from J, the gap between germline ends came to 14 bases. The germline V gene has CDR1 SGHTS and CDR2 YDEGEE. This CDR3 reads CASSYRQGKQPQHF. For the CDR3, the DNA is TGTGCCAGCAGCTACCGGCAGGGGAAGCAGCCCCAGCATTTT.

V usage is TRBV7-8 and J usage is TRBJ2-1, with TRBD2 matching 7 bases. This CDR3 is 12 amino acids long. V dropped 1 base and J dropped 9; count of bases not matched to a gene: 0. The germline CDR1 and CDR2 sequences are SGHVS and FQNEAQ. The CDR3 protein is CASSLVAGEQFF. In DNA form, the CDR3 reads TGTGCCAGCAGCTTAGTAGCGGGTGAGCAGTTCTTC.

The rearrangement links TRBV6-5 to TRBJ2-5, with a tentative D call TRBD2 (6 bases). The CDR3 is 13 amino acids. Trimming stripped 5 bases from V and 1 base from J, with 8 bases between. The V gene's germline CDR1 is MNHEY and CDR2 SVGAGI. The CDR3 reads CASSMTSQETQYF. CDR3 DNA: TGTGCCAGCAGTATGACTAGCCAAGAGACCCAGTACTTC.

CDR3 amino acids: CASSSKKINNYGYTF. The CDR3 DNA sequence: TGTGCCAGCAGCTCGAAAAAGATCAATAACTATGGCTACACCTTC. The V gene is TRBV5-4, the J gene TRBJ1-2; no reliable D call. The V end lost 3 bases, the J end lost 1 base, and 13 bases lay between the germline ends. CDR1 SGHNT and CDR2 YYREEE come from the germline V gene (reference sequence). There are 15 residues in the CDR3.

The CDR3 protein is CASPIAGGPDYNEQFF. The CDR3, as DNA: TGTGCCAGCCCGATAGCCGGGGGCCCCGATTACAATGAGCAGTTCTTC. The chain combines TRBV6-6 with TRBJ2-1; possibly TRBD1 or TRBD2 for D (6 bases each). Germline-derived CDR1 and CDR2 are MNHNY and SVGAGI (reference sequence). The CDR3 consists of 16 residues. Trimming removed 8 bases from V and 4 bases from J, with 21 bases in between.

The gene calls are TRBV30 and TRBJ1-1; TRBD1 aligns across 7 bases. This CDR3 is built from 13 residues. Germline CDR1 GTSNPN, CDR2 SVGIG (reference sequence). V trimming: 3 bases; J trimming: 2 bases; junction bases outside the gene matches: 3. The CDR3 region is CAWRRTGNTEAFF. DNA of the CDR3: TGTGCCTGGAGGAGGACAGGCAACACTGAAGCTTTCTTT.

The chain links TRBV5-4 to TRBJ1-2; D is uncertain. The germline V and J ends were trimmed by 3 bases and 8 bases, with 14 bases remaining between them. The CDR3 is 13 amino acids. Looked up from germline, CDR1 is SGHNT and CDR2 is YYREEE (reference sequence). The CDR3 DNA reads TGTGCCAGCAGCTACGACGGCGGCACCGGCTACACCTTC. Its protein product is CASSYDGGTGYTF.

This clone has just one count. The J gene is TRBJ2-5, the V gene TRBV3-1 (or the pseudogene TRBV3-2); TRBD2 aligns across 9 bases. This CDR3 has 15 residues. The germline V gene encodes CDR1 LGHDT and CDR2 YNNKEL (reference sequence). The V and J ends lost 2 bases and 5 bases, in that order; junction bases with no gene match: 6. This CDR3 reads CASSQLGLAGETQYF. In DNA, the CDR3 is TGTGCCAGCAGCCAATTGGGACTAGCTGGGGAGACCCAGTACTTC.

This clone was observed once. J is TRBJ2-5 and V is TRBV2; 7 bases match TRBD1. Germline assignment: CDR1 SNHLY and CDR2 FYNNEI. V was clipped by 5 bases and J by 5 bases; unmatched bases: 8. This CDR3 is built from 14 residues. The CDR3 coding sequence is TGTGCCAGCAGTCAAGGGGACAGTAAGGAGACCCAGTACTTC. This gives the protein CASSQGDSKETQYF.